The 2 T cell receptor beta chains presented below share a single source sample, sequenced in a study of T-cell memory formation after mild COVID-19. TCRdb itself ran the 5' RACE reads through MiXCR, one entry per CDR3 protein. Among some 280,000 distinct CDR3 sequences listed, 15% to 20% were seen once. The sample taken for sequencing was PBMCs or a T cell subset sorted from them (not recorded which). These receptors all stem from a man younger than 35 who had mild COVID-19 (a few samples of this study predate the infection). Cell type and time point are not known.

The V and J genes are TRBV7-2 and TRBJ2-1, with unresolved D. This CDR3 is built from 14 residues. The V gene's germline CDR1 is SGHTA and CDR2 FQGNSA. The ends were cut back, 1 base at V and 6 bases at J, with 10 bases in the middle. CDR3: CASSLDSSSNEQFF. CDR3 bases: TGTGCCAGCAGCTTAGACTCTAGTTCCAATGAGCAGTTCTTC.

This clonotype was seen more than once but under ten times. The chain employs TRBV20-1 and TRBJ2-1, with unresolved D. The CDR3 has 14 residues. Germline V gene lookup returns CDR1 DFQATT and CDR2 SNEGSKA (reference sequence). The germline V and J ends were trimmed by 6 bases and 7 bases, with 19 bases remaining between them. CDR3 in amino acids: CSAPGPIVKNEQFF. DNA of the CDR3: TGCAGTGCCCCCGGGCCCATTGTTAAAAATGAGCAGTTCTTC.